This TCR beta chain was retrieved from a study of T cell responses to AZD1222 COVID-19 vaccine. Germline-derived CDR1 and CDR2 are MNHEY and SVGAGI. Trimming removed 6 bases at V and 1 base at J, with 9 bases between. CDR3 size: 13 residues. The data were produced by immunoSEQ multiplex PCR, yet TCRdb's version contains in-frame clones alone and is incomplete. The sample lists 80,000 or so clones; 85% to 95% were seen once. Findings and limits, study-wide: Among the donors, most were white British and more were female, and clonal diversity was possibly underestimated.

Regarding this clone: Antigen: not known.

The rearrangement joins TRBV6-5 to TRBJ1-1, with a tentative D call TRBD1 (6 bases). The sample was peripheral blood, taken on day 0 of AZD1222 vaccination. This TCR was recovered from an adult in good health. CDR3 region: CASSQDRNTEAFF. The CDR3 region has the DNA TGTGCCAGCAGCCAGGACAGGAACACTGAAGCTTTCTTT.